Shown below are 21 T cell receptor beta chains from a single sample sequenced in a study of CD8 T cells in ankylosing spondylitis. TCRdb used MiXCR to reprocess the 5' RACE reads, holding one entry per CDR3 protein. The table has roughly 230,000 distinct CDR3 sequences, 8% to 9% seen once; the top ten hold around 4.4%. What was sequenced was blood, either unsorted or a sorted T cell fraction (not recorded which). These receptors originate from a female donor with ankylosing spondylitis or in good health (not recorded which).

This clonotype was recorded a few times. The J gene is TRBJ2-7, the V gene TRBV9; D tentatively fits TRBD1 or TRBD2 (7 bases each). Trimming shortened V by 0 bases and J by 7 bases, and 14 bases separated the two germline ends. From germline, CDR1 is SGDLS and CDR2 YYNGEE. The CDR3 is made up of 14 amino acids. The CDR3 loop is CASSVGGRGLEQYF. The CDR3 DNA is TGTGCCAGCAGCGTAGGAGGGAGGGGGCTGGAGCAGTACTTC.

This clonotype was counted at least ten times. The chain couples TRBV5-1 to TRBJ2-1, with TRBD2 matching 8 bases. CDR3 size: 16 residues. Germline V CDR1 and CDR2: SGHRS, YFSETQ. The ends lost 0 bases at V and 3 bases at J; junction bases unmatched: 5. CDR3 DNA sequence: TGCGCCAGCAGCTTGGACCCCGGGACTAGCTACAATGAGCAGTTCTTC. It yields the protein CASSLDPGTSYNEQFF.

This CDR3 is CASSGLGPGGYGYTF. The CDR3 nucleotides read TGTGCCAGCAGCGGCCTTGGCCCGGGGGGCTATGGCTACACCTTC. This rearrangement joins TRBV11-2 to TRBJ1-2, with D maybe TRBD1 (5 bases). Germline CDR1 reads SGHAT; CDR2 reads FQNNGV. V lost 5 bases and J 4 bases, leaving 17 bases between the germline ends. The CDR3 consists of 15 residues. Full variable domain (outside the CDR3, taken from reference TRBV11-2 and TRBJ1-2): EAGVAQSPRYKIIEKRQSVAFWCNPISGHATLYWYQQILGQGPKLLIQFQNNGVVDDSQLPKDRFSAERLKGVDSTLKIQPAKLEDSAVYLCASSGLGPGGYGYTFGSGTRLTVV.

At least ten counts were recorded for this clonotype. The rearrangement joins TRBV20-1 to TRBJ1-6; the match to TRBD1 covers 8 bases. The ends lost 3 bases at V and 0 bases at J; junction bases unmatched: 10. Germline V gene sequence: CDR1 DFQATT, CDR2 SNEGSKA (reference sequence). The CDR3 length is 18 residues. The CDR3 loop reads CSARREPGTGSYNSPLHF. The CDR3 DNA sequence: TGCAGTGCTAGGAGAGAGCCCGGGACAGGCTCCTATAATTCACCCCTCCACTTT.

This clonotype came up many times. This chain uses TRBV29-1 with TRBJ2-7, with D possibly matching TRBD1 (6 bases). Trimming stripped 3 bases from V and 3 bases from J, with 12 bases between. This CDR3 is 13 amino acids long. From germline, CDR1 is SQVTM and CDR2 ANQGSEA. The CDR3 bases are TGCAGCGTTGAGACGGACAGAGACTACGAGCAGTACTTC. It codes for CSVETDRDYEQYF.

With respect to this clonotype: Compared with germline, one end of the junction differs, possibly owing to a read error. The chain joins TRBV20-1 to TRBJ2-1, with D possibly TRBD2 on 5 matching bases. The CDR3 contains 16 residues. The germline V gene encodes CDR1 DFQATT and CDR2 SNEGSKA (reference sequence). CDR3 sequence (DNA): TGCAGTACTAGAGTTACGGCGGCCTTTCGGTTCTATGAGCAGTTCTTC. Translated, it gives CSTRVTAAFRFYEQFF.

In the case of this clonotype: This sequence may be a read error, since a much larger clone differs from it by one base. This rearrangement joins TRBV6-1 to TRBJ2-7, with 7 nucleotides matching TRBD2. Germline CDR1 MNHNS, CDR2 SASEGT. J lost 4 bases, V lost 10 bases, and 16 bases had no gene match. The CDR3 sequence is 15 residues long. CDR3 DNA sequence: TGTGCCAACTGTTCTAGCGGCTTGATGGTGTACGAGCAGTACTTC. Translating gives CANCSSGLMVYEQYF.

The chain is built from TRBV7-2 and TRBJ1-1; D is unclear. Germline CDR1 is SGHTA and CDR2 is FQGNSA. The CDR3 covers 12 residues. V shed 1 base and J shed 9 bases, with 9 bases lying between them. CDR3 region: CASSLEEGKAFF. In DNA, the CDR3 is TGTGCCAGCAGCTTAGAAGAGGGAAAAGCTTTCTTT.

This clonotype was recorded many times. The chain joins TRBV7-9 to TRBJ1-5, with a possible D match to TRBD1 (6 bases). V dropped 2 bases and J dropped 7 bases, with 9 bases sitting between them. Germline V gives CDR1 SEHNR, CDR2 FQNEAQ (reference sequence). The CDR3 contains 13 residues. This chain's CDR3 is CASSLHRVQPQHF. CDR3 in DNA: TGTGCCAGCAGCTTACACAGGGTACAGCCCCAGCATTTT. Full variable domain (rest looked up from reference TRBV7-9 and TRBJ1-5): DTGVSQNPRHKITKRGQNVTFRCDPISEHNRLYWYRQTLGQGPEFLTYFQNEAQLEKSRLLSDRFSAERPKGSFSTLEIQRTEQGDSAMYLCASSLHRVQPQHFGDGTRLSIL.

This clonotype occurred many times. The chain uses TRBV20-1 and TRBJ2-7; the D gene could be TRBD1 or TRBD2 (5 bases each). This CDR3 is 15 amino acids long. Trimming took off 1 base at V and 2 bases at J, with 15 bases between the two ends. Germline CDR1 and CDR2: DFQATT and SNEGSKA (reference sequence). In DNA form, the CDR3 reads TGCAGTGCTAGAGCCGCCGGGACCCAAACCTACGAGCAGTACTTC. It yields the protein CSARAAGTQTYEQYF.

In this sample, this clonotype turned up many times. The chain is built from TRBV3-1 and TRBJ1-5; weak D call: TRBD1 (6 bases). Germline CDR1 LGHDT, CDR2 YNNKEL (reference sequence). The CDR3 covers 14 residues. The V end was cut by 4 bases, the J end by 2 bases, with 9 bases between. The CDR3 DNA reads TGTGCCAGCAGCCCCAGGGGTGGCAATCAGCCCCAGCATTTT. It yields the protein CASSPRGGNQPQHF. The variable domain in full, with the rest retrieved from reference TRBV3-1 and TRBJ1-5, is DTAVSQTPKYLVTQMGNDKSIKCEQNLGHDTMYWYKQDSKKFLKIMFSYNNKELIINETVPNRFSPKSPDKAHLNLHINSLELGDSAVYFCASSPRGGNQPQHFGDGTRLSIL.

Remarks on this clonotype: One junction end does not reproduce the germline sequence, and a read error may be involved. The chain recombines TRBV18 with TRBJ2-1; 8 nucleotides match TRBD1. The CDR3 contains 18 residues. Germline V gene lookup returns CDR1 KGHSH and CDR2 LQKENI. The CDR3 DNA reads as TGTGCCAACTCACCACTTCCAGGACAGGGTTATGGGTACAATGAGCAGTTCTTC. It encodes CANSPLPGQGYGYNEQFF.

This clonotype was counted ten times or more. This chain links TRBV4-3 with TRBJ2-3, with 9 nucleotides matching TRBD2. CDR3 length equals 16 residues. With 2 bases clipped from V and 0 bases from J, the junction kept 3 bases outside the gene matches. Germline values: CDR1 LGHNA, CDR2 YSLEER. In nucleotides, the CDR3 is TGCGCCAGCAGCCAATTGCTAGCGGGAAGCACAGATACGCAGTATTTT. This translates into CASSQLLAGSTDTQYF.

This clonotype is medium-sized in the sample. The rearrangement uses TRBV9 and TRBJ2-2; 7 bases fit TRBD2. Germline V gene sequence: CDR1 SGDLS, CDR2 YYNGEE. CDR3 length equals 16 residues. V lost 4 bases to trimming and J lost 1 base; unmatched junction nucleotides: 7. CDR3: CASSPGGEWNTGELFF. Here the CDR3 DNA reads TGTGCCAGCAGCCCTGGGGGGGAATGGAACACCGGGGAGCTGTTTTTT.

This clonotype has a count of ten or more. This chain links TRBV28 with TRBJ2-5, with 10 bases that match TRBD2. The trim removed 6 bases at V and 0 bases at J, leaving 10 bases unmatched. This CDR3 region has 17 residues. CDR1 is MDHEN and CDR2 is SYDVKM in the germline V gene. This chain's CDR3 is CASSSTPSGSHQETQYF. The CDR3 bases are TGTGCCAGCAGCTCCACCCCTAGCGGGAGCCACCAAGAGACCCAGTACTTC.

In this sample, this clonotype turned up many times. J is TRBJ2-1 and V is TRBV6-5, with TRBD2 as a possible D gene (5 bases). V lost 2 bases and J lost 12, with 11 bases in between. This CDR3 has 12 residues. Germline V CDR1 and CDR2: MNHEY, SVGAGI. The CDR3 DNA reads as TGTGCCAGCAGTTACAATGGACTTCGGCAGTTCTTC. Protein product: CASSYNGLRQFF.

This clonotype was picked up many times. The chain combines TRBV20-1 with TRBJ2-3; TRBD2 agrees at 8 bases. Germline values: CDR1 DFQATT, CDR2 SNEGSKA (reference sequence). The junction had 5 bases not matched to a gene; V was cut back by 3 bases and J by 3 bases. The CDR3 runs to 14 residues. CDR3 nucleotides: TGCAGTGCTAGGCTAAGCGGGAGTACAGATACGCAGTATTTT. Encoded protein: CSARLSGSTDTQYF.

This clonotype came up many times. The CDR3 here is CASSLRLPNEQFF. DNA of the CDR3: TGTGCCAGCAGTTTAAGGCTACCCAATGAGCAGTTCTTC. This chain connects TRBV28 to TRBJ2-1; no definite D call. The V gene lost 2 bases and the J gene lost 6 bases, with 8 bases spanning the gap. Germline V gene sequence: CDR1 MDHEN, CDR2 SYDVKM. The length of the CDR3 is 13 residues.

This clonotype was observed a few times. The rearrangement uses TRBV28 and TRBJ1-4; 11 bases match TRBD1. There are 15 residues in the CDR3. J was trimmed by 8 bases and V by 3 bases; bases with no gene match: 5. Looked up from germline, CDR1 is MDHEN and CDR2 is SYDVKM. CDR3 sequence (DNA): TGTGCCAGCAGTTTCGGTGGGACAGGGGGAGAAAAACTGTTTTTT. Translation: CASSFGGTGGEKLFF.

This clonotype was observed many times. J is TRBJ2-5 and V is TRBV12-3 or TRBV12-4; D is uncertain. The CDR3 extends over 11 amino acids. Trimming pared 3 bases from V and 5 bases from J, leaving 4 bases between. The CDR3 loop is CASSFGETQYF. In DNA form, the CDR3 reads TGTGCCAGCAGTTTTGGGGAGACCCAGTACTTC.

This clonotype was detected ten times or more. V gene TRBV25-1 combines with J gene TRBJ2-1; TRBD2 agrees at 14 bases. CDR1 is MGHDK, CDR2 SYGVNS, per germline. The CDR3 runs 15 residues. V lost 6 bases, J lost 7 bases, and 5 bases stayed unmatched. CDR3: CASRGTSGRGNEQFF. The DNA for the CDR3 is TGTGCCAGCAGGGGGACTAGCGGGAGAGGGAATGAGCAGTTCTTC.